The 29 T cell receptor beta chains reported below all come from one sample, sequenced in a study of neurological immune-mediated disorders. MiXCR, applied by TCRdb to the 5' RACE reads, yields one record per CDR3 protein. This table holds tens of thousands of distinct CDR3 sequences, around 3.1% found once. Sequences were obtained from PBMCs. The receptors come from a man in his forties or fifties with multiple sclerosis.

The table lists this clonotype with many counts. The genes are TRBV7-9 and TRBJ2-7; 7 bases line up with TRBD1. Germline V gene sequence: CDR1 SEHNR, CDR2 FQNEAQ (reference sequence). The V and J ends lost 1 base and 6 bases, in that order; junction bases with no gene match: 6. This CDR3 spans 14 amino acids. The CDR3 bases are TGTGCCAGCAGCTTAGACAGGGGTTTACCCGAGCAGTACTTC. Amino acids: CASSLDRGLPEQYF. The variable domain in full, with the rest retrieved from reference TRBV7-9 and TRBJ2-7, is DTGVSQNPRHKITKRGQNVTFRCDPISEHNRLYWYRQTLGQGPEFLTYFQNEAQLEKSRLLSDRFSAERPKGSFSTLEIQRTEQGDSAMYLCASSLDRGLPEQYFGPGTRLTVT.

This clonotype was observed at least ten times. This chain uses TRBV28 with TRBJ2-3; 9 bases are shared with TRBD2. CDR1 is MDHEN and CDR2 is SYDVKM in the germline V gene. V trimming: 10 bases; J trimming: 2 bases; junction bases outside the gene matches: 10. This CDR3 has 15 amino acids. The CDR3 sequence: CATTLLAGDTDTQYF. CDR3 coding DNA: TGTGCCACCACTCTATTAGCGGGGGACACAGATACGCAGTATTTT. Filled out from reference TRBV28 and TRBJ2-3, the complete variable domain reads DVKVTQSSRYLVKRTGEKVFLECVQDMDHENMFWYRQDPGLGLRLIYFSYDVKMKEKGDIPEGYSVSREKKERFSLILESASTNQTSMYLCATTLLAGDTDTQYFGPGTRLTVL.

The sample holds many counts of this clonotype. The gene calls are TRBV20-1 and TRBJ2-5, with D tentatively TRBD1 (6 bases). CDR3 length equals 12 residues. CDR1 is DFQATT, CDR2 SNEGSKA, per germline (reference sequence). The V gene lost 5 bases and the J gene lost 5 bases, with 12 bases spanning the gap. CDR3 coding DNA: TGCAGTGCTTACAGGGCCCGCGAGACCCAGTACTTC. Its protein product is CSAYRARETQYF.

This clonotype was detected ten times or more. This chain joins TRBV14 and TRBJ2-7; D ambiguous. The CDR3 contains 14 residues. Trimming removed 4 bases from V and 0 bases from J, with 10 bases in between. The germline V gene has CDR1 SGHDN and CDR2 FVKESK. CDR3 residues: CASSPISSSYEQYF. CDR3 nucleotides: TGTGCCAGCAGCCCCATCAGCAGCTCCTACGAGCAGTACTTC.

This clonotype has ten or more counts. The germline gene is not matched at one end of the junction; a read error may be the cause. This chain joins TRBV20-1 and TRBJ1-5, with TRBD1 matching 7 bases. The CDR3 extends over 15 amino acids. Germline lookup yields CDR1 DFQATT and CDR2 SNEGSKA (reference sequence). CDR3 region: CSARDPRGFHQPQNF. DNA of the CDR3: TGCAGTGCTAGAGATCCCAGGGGGTTTCATCAGCCCCAGAATTTT.

This clonotype was picked up many times. This rearrangement joins TRBV15 to TRBJ1-2; 8 bases align to TRBD1. Per the germline V gene, CDR1 is LNHNV and CDR2 is YYDKDF (reference sequence). The CDR3 covers 14 residues. The ends lost 6 bases at V and 3 bases at J; junction bases unmatched: 6. The chain's CDR3 is CATRPGQADYGYTF. The CDR3 coding sequence is TGTGCCACCAGACCGGGACAGGCGGACTATGGCTACACCTTC.

This clonotype has at least ten counts. This chain connects TRBV6-5 to TRBJ1-4; tentative D call: TRBD1 (5 bases). The V end lost 5 bases, the J end lost 5 bases, and 21 bases lay between the germline ends. Germline V gives CDR1 MNHEY, CDR2 SVGAGI. This CDR3 has 17 residues. The CDR3 DNA reads TGTGCCAGCAGTACGCGGGGTGAGGGCAGGGCAAATGAAAAACTGTTTTTT. Its translation: CASSTRGEGRANEKLFF.

This clonotype was seen at least ten times. CDR3 amino acids: CSARGPKWSSSQYF. CDR3 bases: TGCAGTGCTAGGGGCCCGAAGTGGAGTTCTTCGCAGTATTTT. The chain carries TRBV20-1 and TRBJ2-3; D ambiguous. Germline assignment: CDR1 DFQATT and CDR2 SNEGSKA (reference sequence). This CDR3 contains 14 residues. Trimming removed 3 bases at V and 10 bases at J, with 20 bases between.

The sample holds many counts of this clonotype. The chain uses TRBV24-1 and TRBJ2-5; D not resolved. Looked up from germline, CDR1 is KGHDR and CDR2 is SFDVKD. V was cut by 7 bases and J by 6 bases, with 14 bases left in between. This CDR3 contains 13 residues. CDR3 sequence reads: CATRANAAKTQYF. The CDR3 nucleotides read TGTGCCACCAGGGCCAATGCGGCAAAGACCCAGTACTTC.

Ten or more counts support this clonotype. The chain couples TRBV6-6 to TRBJ2-7; 9 positions agree with TRBD1. Germline CDR1 reads MNHNY; CDR2 reads SVGAGI (reference sequence). J lost 4 bases, V lost 7 bases, and 8 bases had no gene match. This CDR3 has 14 residues. In DNA form, the CDR3 reads TGTGCCAGCAAGAAACAGGGGGCTACGTACGAGCAGTACTTC. Translating it yields CASKKQGATYEQYF.

A word on this clonotype: This may arise from a read error, as a much more abundant clone is one base away. This CDR3 fails to terminate in the conserved phenylalanine or tryptophan, so it likely reflects a read error. The rearrangement uses TRBV28 and TRBJ1-4, with TRBD1 identical over 7 bases. This CDR3 contains 14 residues. Germline lookup yields CDR1 MDHEN and CDR2 SYDVKM. Trimming at V came to 4 bases and at J to 8 bases, leaving 7 bases not matched to a gene. The CDR3 spells CASSSGTEDEKLFI. The CDR3 region has the DNA TGTGCCAGCAGTTCCGGGACAGAGGACGAAAAACTGTTTATT.

This clonotype has at least ten counts. The CDR3 here is CSAEGGTSYNEQFF. CDR3 DNA sequence: TGCAGTGCCGAGGGGGGGACCTCCTACAATGAGCAGTTCTTC. The chain carries TRBV20-1 and TRBJ2-1, with D tentatively TRBD2 (7 bases). The CDR3 has 14 amino acids. With 6 bases removed from V and 0 bases from J, the gap between germline ends came to 12 bases. CDR1 is DFQATT, CDR2 SNEGSKA, per germline (reference sequence).

This clonotype came up many times. A read error may account for a junction end that differs from germline. The V and J genes are TRBV7-9 and TRBJ1-5; tentative D call: TRBD1 (5 bases). The CDR3 is 14 residues long. Germline CDR1 is SEHNR and CDR2 is FQNEAQ (reference sequence). CDR3 sequence reads: CASSQGVLNQPQNF. CDR3 bases: TGTGCCAGCAGCCAAGGGGTTCTCAATCAGCCCCAGAATTTT.

The table lists this clonotype with many counts. The DNA of the CDR3 is TGTGCCATCAGTGAAACCTTTAATGACAGGGGATTTGGTGAAGCTTTCTTT. Amino acid sequence: CAISETFNDRGFGEAFF. The chain carries TRBV10-3 and TRBJ1-1; 8 bases are shared with TRBD1. This CDR3 spans 17 amino acids. The ends lost 3 bases at V and 7 bases at J; junction bases unmatched: 16. CDR1 is ENHRY, CDR2 SYGVKD, per germline.

This clonotype was counted many times. The rearrangement joins TRBV18 to TRBJ1-5, with D maybe TRBD1 (5 bases). V dropped 1 base and J dropped 10 bases, with 20 bases sitting between them. Germline CDR1 KGHSH, CDR2 LQKENI. This CDR3 contains 16 residues. CDR3 sequence reads: CASSPQAGPDGGPQHF. In DNA, the CDR3 is TGTGCCAGCTCACCACAAGCAGGGCCCGATGGGGGACCCCAGCATTTT. Using reference TRBV18 and TRBJ1-5 for the parts outside the CDR3, the full variable domain is NAGVMQNPRHLVRRRGQEARLRCSPMKGHSHVYWYRQLPEEGLKFMVYLQKENIIDESGMPKERFSAEFPKEGPSILRIQQVVRGDSAAYFCASSPQAGPDGGPQHFGDGTRLSIL.

This clonotype was seen ten or more times. The genes are TRBV5-1 and TRBJ2-5; 12 bases align to TRBD1. This CDR3 comprises 14 residues. V lost 4 bases, J lost 5 bases, and 3 bases stayed unmatched. The germline CDR1 and CDR2 sequences are SGHRS and YFSETQ. The CDR3 here is CASSAGTGGETQYF. The CDR3 DNA is TGCGCCAGCAGCGCCGGGACAGGGGGCGAGACCCAGTACTTC.

This clonotype was counted ten times or more. The rearrangement joins TRBV3-1 to TRBJ1-1; D perhaps matches TRBD1 (5 bases). V was trimmed by 4 bases and J by 11 bases, leaving 17 bases between them. This CDR3 is built from 13 residues. Germline CDR1 is LGHDT and CDR2 is YNNKEL (reference sequence). Here the CDR3 reads CASSPPGSGFAFF. CDR3 DNA sequence: TGTGCCAGCAGCCCCCCAGGGTCCGGGTTTGCTTTCTTT.

This clonotype was seen at least ten times. The V and J genes are TRBV6-1 and TRBJ1-5, with D possibly being TRBD1 (6 bases). This CDR3 has 14 amino acids. Germline V gene data show CDR1 as MNHNS and CDR2 as SASEGT. V shed 7 bases and J shed 3 bases, with 13 bases lying between them. CDR3 protein: CASTPGQSNQPQHF. CDR3 bases: TGTGCCAGCACCCCCGGACAGTCCAATCAGCCCCAGCATTTT.

This clonotype was seen more than once but under ten times. The J gene is TRBJ2-3, the V gene TRBV20-1, with TRBD2 matching over 10 bases. Per the germline V gene, CDR1 is DFQATT and CDR2 is SNEGSKA (reference sequence). CDR3 length: 15 residues. J gave up 7 bases and V 3 bases, and 10 bases lay outside the gene matches. The DNA of the CDR3 is TGCAGTGCTAGCCCCTCTAGCGGGGGTTGGAATACGCAGTATTTT. Translated: CSASPSSGGWNTQYF.

This clonotype was recorded many times. This chain joins TRBV12-3 or TRBV12-4 and TRBJ2-1, with D tentatively TRBD2 (7 bases). V lost 3 bases to trimming and J lost 9 bases, with 15 bases between them. The CDR3 has 14 amino acids. The CDR3 sequence: CASSFEQGRVEQFF. CDR3 coding DNA: TGTGCCAGCAGTTTCGAGCAGGGGAGGGTTGAGCAGTTCTTC.

This clonotype has a count of ten or more. The V gene is TRBV5-1, the J gene TRBJ2-5; the match to TRBD1 covers 8 bases. Looked up from germline, CDR1 is SGHRS and CDR2 is YFSETQ. V shed 0 bases, J shed 1 base, and the junction held 5 bases outside the gene matches. The length of the CDR3 is 16 residues. The CDR3 nucleotides are TGCGCCAGCAGCTTGGGAGGACAGGGATTCCAAGAGACCCAGTACTTC. As protein: CASSLGGQGFQETQYF.

At least ten counts were recorded for this clonotype. The chain recombines TRBV29-1 with TRBJ2-7; no clear D. Trimming took off 0 bases at V and 2 bases at J, with 8 bases between the two ends. The CDR3 is made up of 13 amino acids. Germline V gene lookup returns CDR1 SQVTM and CDR2 ANQGSEA. DNA of the CDR3: TGCAGCGTTGAAGAGGCTGTTCCCTACGAGCAGTACTTC. As protein: CSVEEAVPYEQYF.

This clonotype appeared many times. The rearrangement links TRBV10-3 to TRBJ2-7; D gene unclear. V was pared by 7 bases and J by 0 bases, with 10 bases between. Germline CDR1 is ENHRY and CDR2 is SYGVKD. The CDR3 loop spans 13 amino acids. The CDR3 spells CAINSPDSYEQYF. The CDR3 region has the DNA TGTGCCATCAACAGTCCTGACTCCTACGAGCAGTACTTC.

This clonotype has ten or more counts. The V and J genes are TRBV6-1 and TRBJ1-6; D is perhaps TRBD1 (5 bases). Germline V gene data show CDR1 as MNHNS and CDR2 as SASEGT. Trimming took 3 bases from V and 5 from J, leaving 5 bases between them. The CDR3 has 13 amino acids. CDR3 protein: CASSDRDNSPLHF. The CDR3 DNA is TGTGCCAGCAGTGACAGGGATAATTCACCCCTCCACTTT.

At least ten counts were recorded for this clonotype. At one boundary the junction diverges from the germline segment, which might be a read error. This chain joins TRBV5-1 and TRBJ1-5, with 9 bases matching TRBD1. This CDR3 contains 18 residues. The germline gives CDR1 SGHRS, CDR2 YFSETQ. CDR3 loop: CASSLTRGGTGGKQPQHF. For the CDR3, the DNA is TGCGCCAGCAGCTTAACTCGCGGGGGCACAGGGGGCAAGCAGCCCCAGCATTTT.

Ten or more counts support this clonotype. The chain is built from TRBV20-1 and TRBJ2-5; 9 bases map to TRBD1. V dropped 6 bases and J dropped 0; count of bases not matched to a gene: 8. The CDR3 contains 15 residues. CDR1 and CDR2 from the germline V gene are DFQATT and SNEGSKA (reference sequence). CDR3 sequence: CSARDRAPNQETQYF. The CDR3 DNA follows: TGCAGTGCAAGGGACAGGGCCCCTAACCAAGAGACCCAGTACTTC.

This clonotype occurred many times. DNA for the CDR3: TGTGCCAGCAGTGATACCATGGGGGGATCTTGGAATTCACCCCTCCACTTT. This codes for CASSDTMGGSWNSPLHF. The rearrangement links TRBV25-1 to TRBJ1-6; possibly TRBD1 for D (5 bases). The germline gives CDR1 MGHDK, CDR2 SYGVNS. V gave up 3 bases and J gave up 7 bases, with 19 bases separating them. This CDR3 is 17 amino acids long.

This clonotype showed up many times. DNA for the CDR3: TGTGCCAGCAGTTCGACGGAGAGCTCCTATAATTCACCCCTCCACTTT. This codes for CASSSTESSYNSPLHF. The J gene is TRBJ1-6, the V gene TRBV27; D gene uncertain. This CDR3 region has 16 residues. V shed 4 bases and J shed 0 bases, with 10 bases lying between them. Per the germline V gene, CDR1 is MNHEY and CDR2 is SMNVEV (reference sequence).

This clonotype was seen many times. The V gene is TRBV18, the J gene TRBJ1-6; 7 bases fit TRBD1. In germline, CDR1 is KGHSH, CDR2 LQKENI. The CDR3 is 14 amino acids. The V segment lost 3 bases and the J segment 7 bases; nucleotides outside the gene matches: 3. The chain's CDR3 is CASSPGQPNSPLHF. In nucleotides, the CDR3 is TGTGCCAGCTCACCGGGACAGCCAAATTCACCCCTCCACTTT. Full variable domain (remainder filled in from reference TRBV18 and TRBJ1-6): NAGVMQNPRHLVRRRGQEARLRCSPMKGHSHVYWYRQLPEEGLKFMVYLQKENIIDESGMPKERFSAEFPKEGPSILRIQQVVRGDSAAYFCASSPGQPNSPLHFGNGTRLTVT.